This TCR beta chain emerged from a study of CD8 T cells in Susac syndrome. Turning to the study itself: Roughly eight of the sequenced Susac syndrome patients were in remission, and about six had active disease.

Germline V gene lookup returns CDR1 MNHEY and CDR2 SVGAGI. The CDR3 contains 15 residues. Trimming removed 5 bases from V and 1 base from J; junction bases left unmatched: 2. With random hexamers, reverse transcription was performed on about 0.5 to 1 ug of RNA. By means of immunoSEQ multiplex PCR, TCR beta CDR3 spanning 54 Vbeta and 13 Jbeta underwent amplification. TCRdb re-called the immunoSEQ multiplex PCR reads with MiXCR, one entry per CDR3 protein. The table lists around 170,000 distinct CDR3 sequences, roughly 94% of them singletons. The receptor comes from a human donor with Susac syndrome. Sequenced material: CD8+ T cells from PBMCs. The V gene is TRBV6-5, the J gene TRBJ2-2; 9 bases map to TRBD2. The CDR3 reads CASSRLAVNTGELFF. CDR3 DNA: TGTGCCAGCAGTAGACTAGCGGTGAACACCGGGGAGCTGTTTTTT.